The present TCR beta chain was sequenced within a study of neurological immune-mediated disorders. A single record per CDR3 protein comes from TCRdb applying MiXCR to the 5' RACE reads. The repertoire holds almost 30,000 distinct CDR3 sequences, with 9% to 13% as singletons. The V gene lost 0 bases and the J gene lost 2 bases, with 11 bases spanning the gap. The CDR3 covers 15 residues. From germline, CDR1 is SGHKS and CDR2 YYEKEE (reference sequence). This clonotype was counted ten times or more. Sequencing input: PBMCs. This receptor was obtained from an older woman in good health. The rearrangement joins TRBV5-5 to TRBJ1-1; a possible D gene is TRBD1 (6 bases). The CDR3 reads CASSLVGARNTEAFF. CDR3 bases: TGTGCCAGCAGCTTGGTGGGGGCCCGAAACACTGAAGCTTTCTTT.